This T cell receptor beta chain was obtained from a study of blood T cell repertoires in COVID-19 (dated by TCRdb to about 2020). For the study in its entirety: Samples from collaborators originated in the United States, Italy and Spain and spanned both the acute and convalescent phases of COVID-19. The material from the prospective study consisted of cDNA or gDNA derived from T cells, B-cell-depleted T cells, or PBMCs. Deeply sampled blood TCRbeta repertoires from subjects exposed to, actively infected with, or recovered from COVID-19 were included in the dataset. A freely available public database, intended as a resource for researchers studying the immune response to SARS-CoV-2, is where the repertoires were released. The samples were drawn from two sources: the first 160 participants of the ongoing ImmuneRACE study, and some 1,300 subjects contributed by 6 global collaborators. A de-identified subject ID, COVID-19 status, age in years and sex were almost always included in the sample metadata. Where available, HLA class I and class II types were taken from metadata supplied by the sample provider and were not determined by assay-based typing.

Each collaborating institution followed its own protocols to collect whole blood in K2EDTA tubes. For TCRbeta analysis, collaborators shipped samples as frozen whole blood, isolated PBMCs, or DNA extracted from either of those sample types. The CDR3, from cysteine to phenylalanine, totals 12 residues. Of all the DNA, just the CDR3 is kept, 36 bases in frame from base 1. According to the germline V gene (reference sequence), CDR1 reads GTSNPN and CDR2 reads SVGIG. Here V drops 4 bases and J drops 5 bases, and the junction holds 3 bases not matched to any gene. Results the study describes overall, beyond this receptor: The quantity of clinical and demographic metadata differed by source and by participant and was supplied without curation.

TCRbeta CDR3 regions were amplified from genomic DNA using the immunoSEQ Assay, a bias-controlled multiplex PCR. Per the source publication's procedure: The number of nucleated cells in each sample was estimated from the amplification of reference gene primers within the assay. To quantify the absolute abundance of each unique TCRbeta CDR3 rearrangement, sequence reads were collapsed and filtered. For each sample, productive Simpson clonality was calculated by taking the square root of Simpson's diversity index across productive rearrangements. Drawn from immuneACCESS, this table holds only the in-frame rearrangements with V and J called that TCRdb kept. Clones are partly lost; checked studies trace under half to an unresolved V gene and leave the rest unexplained. The V and J calls and the clone size are those of that table, but D and trimming were determined from the DNA. This sample has approximately 99,000 clones in its table, and about two thirds of those were observed once. The ten biggest clones cover around 1.7% of the sample.

Points on this clone: What this receptor recognizes is not known. Within one base of it there is no much larger clone, and no base qualities were kept.

The sequence came from a middle-aged woman with acute or convalescent COVID-19. Sequenced material: peripheral blood. Recombination linked TRBV30 to TRBJ1-2, with TRBD1 identical over 8 junction bases. The CDR3 here reads CAWTGGEYGYTF. The DNA sequence is as follows: TGTGCCTGGACAGGGGGCGAATATGGCTACACCTTC.